This TCR beta chain was recorded in a study of Ad26.COV2.S vaccination and SARS-CoV-2 variants. The V gene lost 4 bases and the J gene lost 4 bases, with 11 bases spanning the gap. CDR1 is KGHSH, CDR2 LQKENI, per germline. CDR3 size: 14 residues. The method was immunoSEQ multiplex PCR; TCRdb's version includes in-frame clones alone and lacks a portion of them. This table has about 480,000 clones, 87% appearing once. Study outcomes and limitations: The analyses of TCR breadth and depth may have understated the size of total T cell responses.

Documented treatment: 15 to 20 received Ad26.COV2.S at low or high dose, single or two shots; five or six received placebo; per-sample allocation not given. It was on day 63 after the first vaccine or placebo injection that samples were taken. A remark on this clone: As yet, its antigen is unknown.

Specimen: peripheral blood, collected in a trial of Ad26.COV2.S vaccine versus placebo. The chain recombines TRBV18 with TRBJ1-5; D perhaps matches TRBD1 (6 bases). The clonotype was recovered from a person aged 18-60 years who received the Ad26.COV2.S COVID-19 vaccine or a placebo. The CDR3 loop reads CASSQQGNNQPQHF. The CDR3 DNA sequence: TGTGCCAGCTCACAACAGGGCAATAATCAGCCCCAGCATTTT.